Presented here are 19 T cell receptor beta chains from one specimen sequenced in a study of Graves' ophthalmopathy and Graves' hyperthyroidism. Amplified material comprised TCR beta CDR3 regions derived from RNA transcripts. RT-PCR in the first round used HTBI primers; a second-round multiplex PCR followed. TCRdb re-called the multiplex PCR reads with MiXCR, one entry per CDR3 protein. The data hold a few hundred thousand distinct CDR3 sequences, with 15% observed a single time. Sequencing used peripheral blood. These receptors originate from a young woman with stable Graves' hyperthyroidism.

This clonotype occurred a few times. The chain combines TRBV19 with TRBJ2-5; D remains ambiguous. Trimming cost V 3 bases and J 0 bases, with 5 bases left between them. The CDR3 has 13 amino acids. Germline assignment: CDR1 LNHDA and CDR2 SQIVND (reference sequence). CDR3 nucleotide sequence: TGTGCCAGTAGTATTGGGAACCAAGAGACCCAGTACTTC. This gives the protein CASSIGNQETQYF.

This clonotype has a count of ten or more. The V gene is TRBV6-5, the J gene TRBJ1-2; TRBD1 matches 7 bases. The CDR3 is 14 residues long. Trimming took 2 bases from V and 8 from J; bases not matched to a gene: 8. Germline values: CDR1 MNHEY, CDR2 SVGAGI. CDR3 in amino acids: CASSYDRVLRGYTF. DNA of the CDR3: TGTGCCAGCAGTTACGACAGGGTTTTAAGGGGCTACACCTTC.

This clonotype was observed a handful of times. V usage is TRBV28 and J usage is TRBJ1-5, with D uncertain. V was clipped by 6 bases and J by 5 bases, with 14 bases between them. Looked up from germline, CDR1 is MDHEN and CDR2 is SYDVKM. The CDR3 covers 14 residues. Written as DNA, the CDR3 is TGTGCCAGCAGATATACGGGCACCCATCAGCCCCAGCATTTT. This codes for CASRYTGTHQPQHF.

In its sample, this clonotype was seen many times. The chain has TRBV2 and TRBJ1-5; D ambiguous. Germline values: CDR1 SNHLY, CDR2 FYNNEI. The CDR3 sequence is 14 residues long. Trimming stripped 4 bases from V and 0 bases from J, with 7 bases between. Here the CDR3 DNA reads TGTGCCAGCAGTGCCAGCTATAGCAATCAGCCCCAGCATTTT. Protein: CASSASYSNQPQHF. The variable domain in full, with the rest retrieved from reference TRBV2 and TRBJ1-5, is EPEVTQTPSHQVTQMGQEVILRCVPISNHLYFYWYRQILGQKVEFLVSFYNNEISEKSEIFDDQFSVERPDGSNFTLKIRSTKLEDSAMYFCASSASYSNQPQHFGDGTRLSIL.

The CDR3 reads CSVDGAVNTEAFF. DNA for the CDR3: TGCAGCGTTGACGGAGCCGTGAACACTGAAGCTTTCTTT. The chain joins TRBV29-1 to TRBJ1-1; D not certain. V lost 3 bases to trimming and J lost 0 bases, with 8 bases between them. The CDR3 contains 13 residues. Germline assignment: CDR1 SQVTM and CDR2 ANQGSEA.

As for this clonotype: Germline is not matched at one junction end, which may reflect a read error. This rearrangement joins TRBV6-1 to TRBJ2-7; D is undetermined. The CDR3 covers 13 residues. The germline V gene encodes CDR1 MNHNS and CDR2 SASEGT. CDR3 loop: CASRRGRSYEQCF. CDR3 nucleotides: TGTGCCAGCAGGCGAGGCCGCTCCTACGAGCAGTGCTTC.

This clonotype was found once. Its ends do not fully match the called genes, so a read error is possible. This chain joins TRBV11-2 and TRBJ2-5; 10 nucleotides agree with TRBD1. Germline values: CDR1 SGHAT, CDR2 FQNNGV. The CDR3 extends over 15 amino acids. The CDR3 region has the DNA TGTGCCAGCATCTTCGGACAGGGGGAGCCGGAGACCCGGTACTTC. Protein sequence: CASIFGQGEPETRYF.

This chain's CDR3 is CASSYSYYGYTF. CDR3 in DNA: TGTGCCAGCAGTTACAGTTACTATGGCTACACCTTC. The chain recombines TRBV12-3 or TRBV12-4 with TRBJ1-2; D gene ambiguous. CDR3 size: 12 residues. Trimming stripped 4 bases from V and 3 bases from J, with 6 bases between.

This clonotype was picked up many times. The CDR3: CASSPRGDRPNYGYTF. Written as DNA, the CDR3 is TGTGCCAGCAGCCCTCGAGGGGACAGACCTAACTATGGCTACACCTTC. V is TRBV11-3 and J is TRBJ1-2; 7 bases are a match to TRBD1. The CDR3 consists of 16 residues. The junction had 9 bases not matched to a gene; V was cut back by 5 bases and J by 0 bases. CDR1 is SGHNT, CDR2 YENEEA, per germline.

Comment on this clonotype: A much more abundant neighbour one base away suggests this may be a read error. As DNA, the CDR3 is TGTGCCAGCAGCTTAGGCTACAGGGATTCCGAGCAGTACTTC. The encoded protein is CASSLGYRDSEQYF. The rearrangement uses TRBV11-2 and TRBJ2-7, with D maybe TRBD1 (6 bases). Germline V gene sequence: CDR1 SGHAT, CDR2 FQNNGV. Deletions cut 1 base from V and 6 bases from J, with 13 bases between. The CDR3 runs to 14 residues.

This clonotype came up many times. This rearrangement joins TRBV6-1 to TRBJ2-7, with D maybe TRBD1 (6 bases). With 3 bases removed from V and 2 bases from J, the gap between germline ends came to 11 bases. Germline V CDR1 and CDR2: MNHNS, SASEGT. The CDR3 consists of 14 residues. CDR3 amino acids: CASSDTAGAYEQYF. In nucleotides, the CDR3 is TGTGCCAGCAGTGATACCGCAGGGGCCTACGAGCAGTACTTC.

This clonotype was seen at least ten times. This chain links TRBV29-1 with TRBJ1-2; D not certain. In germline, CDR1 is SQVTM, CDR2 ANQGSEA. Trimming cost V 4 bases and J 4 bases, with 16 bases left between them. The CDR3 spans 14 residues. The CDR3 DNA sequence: TGCAGCGTTGTAGATCCTGGGGAGAGCTATGGCTACACCTTC. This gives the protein CSVVDPGESYGYTF. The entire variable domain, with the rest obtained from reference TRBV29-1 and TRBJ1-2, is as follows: SAVISQKPSRDICQRGTSLTIQCQVDSQVTMMFWYRQQPGQSLTLIATANQGSEATYESGFVIDKFPISRPNLTFSTLTVSNMSPEDSSIYLCSVVDPGESYGYTFGSGTRLTVV.

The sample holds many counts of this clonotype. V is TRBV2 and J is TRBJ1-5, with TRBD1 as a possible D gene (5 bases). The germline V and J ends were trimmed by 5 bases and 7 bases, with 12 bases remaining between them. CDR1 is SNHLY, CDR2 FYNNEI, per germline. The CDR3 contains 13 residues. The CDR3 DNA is TGTGCCAGCAGTAGAGGGGAAGGACAGCCCCAGCATTTT. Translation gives CASSRGEGQPQHF.

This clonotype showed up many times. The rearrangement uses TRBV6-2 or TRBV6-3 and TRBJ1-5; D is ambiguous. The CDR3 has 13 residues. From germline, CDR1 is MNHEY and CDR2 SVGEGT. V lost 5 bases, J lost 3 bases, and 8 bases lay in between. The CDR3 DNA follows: TGTGCCAGCAGTCGACATATCAATCAGCCCCAGCATTTT. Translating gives CASSRHINQPQHF.

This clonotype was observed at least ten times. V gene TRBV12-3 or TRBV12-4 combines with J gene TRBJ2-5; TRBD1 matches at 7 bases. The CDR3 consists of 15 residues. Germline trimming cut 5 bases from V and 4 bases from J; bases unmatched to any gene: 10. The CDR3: CASSPDRARRETQYF. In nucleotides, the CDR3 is TGTGCCAGCAGTCCCGACAGGGCTAGGCGAGAGACCCAGTACTTC.

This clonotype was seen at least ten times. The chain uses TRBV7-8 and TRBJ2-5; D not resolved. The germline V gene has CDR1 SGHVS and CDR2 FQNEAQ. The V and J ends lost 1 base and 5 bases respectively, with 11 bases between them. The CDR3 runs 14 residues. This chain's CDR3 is CASSLVDVRETQYF. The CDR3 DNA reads TGTGCCAGCAGCTTAGTGGACGTGCGGGAGACCCAGTACTTC.

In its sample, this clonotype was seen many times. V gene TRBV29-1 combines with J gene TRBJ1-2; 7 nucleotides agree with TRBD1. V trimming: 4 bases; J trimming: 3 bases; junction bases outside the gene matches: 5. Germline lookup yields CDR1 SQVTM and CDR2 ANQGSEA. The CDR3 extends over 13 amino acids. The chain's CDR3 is CSVAKGADYGYTF. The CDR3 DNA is TGCAGCGTTGCGAAGGGGGCAGACTATGGCTACACCTTC.

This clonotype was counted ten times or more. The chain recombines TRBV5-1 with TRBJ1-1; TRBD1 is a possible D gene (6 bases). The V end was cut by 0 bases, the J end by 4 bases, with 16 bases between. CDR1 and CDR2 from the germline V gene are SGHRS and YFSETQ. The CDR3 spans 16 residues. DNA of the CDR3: TGCGCCAGCAGCTTGGCGGGACACCGGGGAGGCACTGAAGCTTTCTTT. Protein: CASSLAGHRGGTEAFF.

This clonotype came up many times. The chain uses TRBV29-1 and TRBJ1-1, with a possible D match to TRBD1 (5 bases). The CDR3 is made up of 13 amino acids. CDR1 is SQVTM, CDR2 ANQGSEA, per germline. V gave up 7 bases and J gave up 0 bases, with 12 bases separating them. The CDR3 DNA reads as TGCAGCGGGGGGGACGGATTGAACACTGAAGCTTTCTTT. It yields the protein CSGGDGLNTEAFF.